This paragraph covers one T cell receptor beta chain sequence. This entry belongs to a study of blood T cell repertoires in COVID-19. On the study more broadly: Spain, Italy and the United States supplied samples that represented acute and convalescent COVID-19. Nucleic acid was either cDNA or gDNA, and it came from T cells, B-cell-depleted T cells, or PBMCs.

Assay used: immunoSEQ multiplex PCR; TCRdb lists only in-frame clones, some missing. The table has about 71,000 clones, approximately 80% seen once. In germline, CDR1 is LNHDA, CDR2 SQIVND (reference sequence). Between the trimmed V and J ends, which lost 2 bases and 4 bases, there was a span of 12 bases. CDR3 length equals 15 residues. This chain uses TRBV19 with TRBJ1-5, with D possibly matching TRBD1 (6 bases). The sequencing input was peripheral blood. The receptor was isolated from a man between 65 and 85 years old with acute or convalescent COVID-19. This chain's CDR3 is CASSINRVPNQPQHF. CDR3 DNA sequence: TGTGCCAGTAGTATAAACAGGGTACCAAATCAGCCCCAGCATTTT.